The 28 T cell receptor beta chains below all came from one sample that was sequenced in a study of shared clonotypes between healthy human individuals. CD8 cells regarded as naive lacked CD45RO, were positively chosen for CCR7, and omitted terminally differentiated effector memory CD45RA+ cells. Using immunoSEQ multiplex PCR, the repertoire was profiled, and TCRdb retains in-frame clones only, with some absent. The sample records about 2 million clones, over 85% being singletons. The specimen sequenced was naive CD8+ T cells sorted from blood. The origin of the receptors is a man aged 18-30 years in good health.

A remark on this clone: Other DNA sequences from this sample encode an identical CDR3 as well. The rearrangement links TRBV7-9 to TRBJ2-7; D may correspond to TRBD1 or TRBD2 (5 bases each). Germline V gene lookup returns CDR1 SEHNR and CDR2 FQNEAQ (reference sequence). V gave up 5 bases and J gave up 3 bases, with 11 bases separating them. The CDR3 covers 13 residues. In DNA form, the CDR3 reads TGTGCCAGCAGCCCGAGGGGCAGCTACGAGCAGTACTTC. Protein product: CASSPRGSYEQYF.

The chain links TRBV6-5 to TRBJ2-3, with D perhaps matching TRBD1 or TRBD2 (5 bases each). This CDR3 is built from 15 residues. CDR1 and CDR2 from the germline V gene are MNHEY and SVGAGI. Deletions cut 8 bases from V and 0 bases from J, with 15 bases between. CDR3 DNA: TGTGCCAGCCGCCCCCCAGGGAGAAGCACAGATACGCAGTATTTT. Its protein product is CASRPPGRSTDTQYF.

In regard to this clone: The same CDR3 also results from other DNA sequences found in this sample. This rearrangement joins TRBV27 to TRBJ1-2; D is uncertain. Germline assignment: CDR1 MNHEY and CDR2 SMNVEV (reference sequence). This CDR3 has 14 amino acids. V lost 3 bases and J 0 bases, leaving 8 bases between the germline ends. The CDR3 spells CASSFSGANYGYTF. CDR3 nucleotide sequence: TGTGCCAGCAGTTTTTCGGGCGCTAACTATGGCTACACCTTC.

This clone was observed once. The chain is built from TRBV7-6 and TRBJ1-5; a possible D gene is TRBD1 (6 bases). The CDR3 spans 15 residues. The germline V gene encodes CDR1 SGHVS and CDR2 FNYEAQ. V gave up 5 bases and J gave up 3 bases, with 14 bases separating them. The CDR3: CASSPGARDNQPQHF. The DNA for the CDR3 is TGTGCCAGCAGCCCGGGGGCGCGGGACAATCAGCCCCAGCATTTT.

V is TRBV20-1 and J is TRBJ2-7; D not certain. The germline V gene has CDR1 DFQATT and CDR2 SNEGSKA (reference sequence). The CDR3 is made up of 11 amino acids. The V end lost 7 bases, the J end lost 6 bases, and 13 bases lay between the germline ends. CDR3 amino acids: CSVPLPSEQYF. Written as DNA, the CDR3 is TGCAGTGTCCCTCTCCCTTCCGAGCAGTACTTC.

This chain links TRBV29-1 with TRBJ2-1; 9 bases are a match to TRBD2. CDR1 is SQVTM and CDR2 is ANQGSEA in the germline V gene. V dropped 6 bases and J dropped 0; count of bases not matched to a gene: 9. CDR3 size: 16 residues. CDR3 sequence reads: CSVAGGPSYSYNEQFF. Written as DNA, the CDR3 is TGCAGCGTGGCGGGAGGGCCCTCATACTCCTACAATGAGCAGTTCTTC.

V usage is TRBV27 and J usage is TRBJ2-7, with 8 bases aligning to TRBD2. The CDR3 totals 16 residues. Germline trimming cut 3 bases from V and 1 base from J; bases unmatched to any gene: 8. CDR1 is MNHEY, CDR2 SMNVEV, per germline (reference sequence). Here the CDR3 DNA reads TGTGCCAGCAGTTTTAGCGGGGCCGACTTTTCCTACGAGCAGTACTTC. Its protein product is CASSFSGADFSYEQYF.

V is TRBV6-5 and J is TRBJ2-1; D gene uncertain. Germline V gene data show CDR1 as MNHEY and CDR2 as SVGAGI. The CDR3 sequence is 12 residues long. The V end lost 7 bases, the J end lost 7 bases, and 11 bases lay between the germline ends. CDR3 coding DNA: TGTGCCAGCACTACTCTGTGGAATGAGCAGTTCTTC. Translated: CASTTLWNEQFF.

The chain carries TRBV6-5 and TRBJ2-7; 7 bases agree with TRBD2. The CDR3 runs 15 residues. CDR1 is MNHEY, CDR2 SVGAGI, per germline. The J segment lost 2 bases and the V segment lost 2 bases, leaving 6 bases of the junction unmatched. The DNA for the CDR3 is TGTGCCAGCAGTTACGATAGCGGGCCTACCTACGAGCAGTACTTC. It specifies CASSYDSGPTYEQYF.

The gene calls are TRBV4-3 and TRBJ2-2; 15 bases are a match to TRBD2. Losses at the gene ends were 8 bases for V and 5 bases for J; bases not matched to a gene: 12. Per germline, CDR1 LGHNA and CDR2 YSLEER. The CDR3 contains 18 residues. The CDR3 coding sequence is TGCGCCAGCGGCCCGAATCGGACTAGCGGGAGGGAAACCGGGGAGCTGTTTTTT. The encoded protein is CASGPNRTSGRETGELFF.

As regards this clone: Other nucleotide sequences in the sample specify the same CDR3. The chain has TRBV7-8 and TRBJ2-3, with 10 bases identical to TRBD2. Trimming at V came to 5 bases and at J to 1 base, leaving 3 bases not matched to a gene. This CDR3 region has 15 residues. Looked up from germline, CDR1 is SGHVS and CDR2 is FQNEAQ. As DNA, the CDR3 is TGTGCCAGCAGCACCGGACTAGCGGGCACAGATACGCAGTATTTT. As protein: CASSTGLAGTDTQYF.

This chain uses TRBV6-1 with TRBJ2-7; 10 bases agree with TRBD1. CDR1 MNHNS and CDR2 SASEGT come from the germline V gene. CDR3 size: 14 residues. J lost 2 bases, V lost 7 bases, and 5 bases had no gene match. The CDR3 sequence is CASTFGTGAYEQYF. CDR3 nucleotides: TGTGCCAGCACTTTTGGGACAGGGGCCTACGAGCAGTACTTC.

V is TRBV30 and J is TRBJ2-5; TRBD2 matches 8 bases. J lost 5 bases, V lost 4 bases, and 18 bases had no gene match. The CDR3 has 17 residues. The V gene's germline CDR1 is GTSNPN and CDR2 SVGIG (reference sequence). The CDR3 loop reads CAWMEGTSGLAGETQYF. The CDR3 DNA reads TGTGCCTGGATGGAAGGTACTAGCGGCCTTGCAGGGGAGACCCAGTACTTC.

The chain is built from TRBV7-9 and TRBJ2-1; the match to TRBD2 covers 10 bases. CDR1 SEHNR and CDR2 FQNEAQ come from the germline V gene (reference sequence). V lost 5 bases to trimming and J lost 9 bases; unmatched junction nucleotides: 13. This CDR3 spans 16 amino acids. As DNA, the CDR3 is TGTGCCAGCAGCCCTATGGTTAGCGGGGGGTGGGTTGAGCAGTTCTTC. Amino acid sequence: CASSPMVSGGWVEQFF.

This sequence joins TRBV15 and TRBJ2-1, with D possibly matching TRBD1 (5 bases). CDR1 and CDR2 (germline): LNHNV, YYDKDF (reference sequence). V was trimmed by 1 base and J by 4 bases, leaving 14 bases between them. This CDR3 contains 16 residues. CDR3 protein: CATSRGGGQPYNEQFF. Here the CDR3 DNA reads TGTGCCACCAGCAGAGGGGGCGGTCAACCTTACAATGAGCAGTTCTTC.

This chain uses TRBV29-1 with TRBJ2-1; D is possibly TRBD1 (8 bases). The germline V and J ends were trimmed by 1 base and 2 bases, with 15 bases remaining between them. The germline CDR1 and CDR2 sequences are SQVTM and ANQGSEA. The CDR3 covers 16 residues. Here the CDR3 DNA reads TGCAGCGTTGAAGGCGGGGGACAGGTGACCTACAATGAGCAGTTCTTC. This sequence encodes CSVEGGGQVTYNEQFF.

In regard to this clone: Other DNA sequences from this sample encode an identical CDR3 as well. The chain recombines TRBV11-2 with TRBJ2-1; D ambiguous. This CDR3 comprises 12 residues. From germline, CDR1 is SGHAT and CDR2 FQNNGV. V shed 1 base and J shed 7 bases, with 5 bases lying between them. The CDR3 bases are TGTGCCAGCAGCTTAGCCGCTAATGAGCAGTTCTTC. Protein sequence: CASSLAANEQFF.

This chain uses TRBV9 with TRBJ2-3; D perhaps matches TRBD2 (6 bases). The CDR3 is 16 residues long. With 1 base removed from V and 2 bases from J, the gap between germline ends came to 14 bases. In germline, CDR1 is SGDLS, CDR2 YYNGEE. CDR3 nucleotide sequence: TGTGCCAGCAGCGTAAGGGGTAGCGGAATCACAGATACGCAGTATTTT. Translation: CASSVRGSGITDTQYF.

The chain recombines TRBV6-4 with TRBJ2-1, with D tentatively TRBD1 or TRBD2 (5 bases each). Germline CDR1 MRHNA, CDR2 SNTAGT. Deletions cut 3 bases from V and 5 bases from J, with 11 bases between. The CDR3 consists of 14 residues. The CDR3, as DNA: TGTGCCAGCAGTGAGAGGGGTTTTAACAATGAGCAGTTCTTC. Protein sequence: CASSERGFNNEQFF.

This clone was seen just once. The V call is TRBV7-8, the J call TRBJ2-3; D may be TRBD2 (7 bases). The V end was cut by 7 bases, the J end by 8 bases, with 19 bases between. CDR1 SGHVS and CDR2 FQNEAQ come from the germline V gene. This CDR3 has 14 amino acids. CDR3 region: CASTGGLFDGTQYF. CDR3 sequence (DNA): TGTGCCAGCACCGGGGGGCTTTTTGATGGTACGCAGTATTTT.

This chain uses TRBV7-2 with TRBJ2-2; TRBD1 aligns across 7 bases. Germline lookup yields CDR1 SGHTA and CDR2 FQGNSA. This CDR3 region has 14 residues. Trimming cost V 3 bases and J 7 bases; bases outside gene matches: 5. The CDR3: CASSLTGLGGELFF. In nucleotides, the CDR3 is TGTGCCAGCAGCTTGACAGGGTTGGGCGGGGAGCTGTTTTTT.

The genes are TRBV10-2 and TRBJ2-7; possible D gene TRBD1, 5 bases. This CDR3 comprises 16 residues. The V gene's germline CDR1 is WSHSY and CDR2 SAAADI. V shed 6 bases and J shed 0 bases, with 18 bases lying between them. As DNA, the CDR3 is TGCGCCAGCAGCCCAAGCGTCAGGGTGAGCTCCTACGAGCAGTACTTC. Translated: CASSPSVRVSSYEQYF.

The chain carries TRBV28 and TRBJ2-7, with 9 positions matching TRBD1. The V gene's germline CDR1 is MDHEN and CDR2 SYDVKM. This CDR3 is 17 amino acids long. Trimming removed 3 bases from V and 2 bases from J; junction bases left unmatched: 11. The CDR3 nucleotides are TGTGCCAGCAGTTTTTTACCGGGGACAGGGATACCCTACGAGCAGTACTTC. It translates to CASSFLPGTGIPYEQYF.

About this clone itself: This specimen includes other DNA sequences encoding the same CDR3. The gene calls are TRBV18 and TRBJ2-7, with D perhaps TRBD1 (5 bases). The V gene lost 0 bases and the J gene lost 1 base, with 7 bases spanning the gap. This CDR3 comprises 14 residues. Germline V gives CDR1 KGHSH, CDR2 LQKENI. The chain's CDR3 is CASSPPQGSYEQYF. CDR3 nucleotide sequence: TGTGCCAGCTCACCACCCCAGGGATCCTACGAGCAGTACTTC.

Written as DNA, the CDR3 is TGTGCCTGGTCGCTAGGGGCGGGGGTAAGTGAGCAGTTCTTC. This sequence encodes CAWSLGAGVSEQFF. The chain combines TRBV30 with TRBJ2-1; the match to TRBD2 covers 7 bases. The germline V gene has CDR1 GTSNPN and CDR2 SVGIG (reference sequence). The CDR3 spans 14 residues. V shed 5 bases and J 9 bases; nucleotides not matched to a gene: 13.

The chain employs TRBV7-2 and TRBJ2-7; 14 positions agree with TRBD2. Trimming cost V 1 base and J 3 bases; bases outside gene matches: 8. The CDR3 contains 18 residues. The germline CDR1 and CDR2 sequences are SGHTA and FQGNSA. This CDR3 is CASSLVGLAGVWGYEQYF. CDR3 nucleotide sequence: TGTGCCAGCAGCTTAGTGGGACTAGCGGGAGTTTGGGGCTACGAGCAGTACTTC. The full variable domain, rest sourced from reference TRBV7-2 and TRBJ2-7, is GAGVSQSPSNKVTEKGKDVELRCDPISGHTALYWYRQSLGQGLEFLIYFQGNSAPDKSGLPSDRFSAERTGGSVSTLTIQRTQQEDSAVYLCASSLVGLAGVWGYEQYFGPGTRLTVT.

The V call is TRBV7-9, the J call TRBJ1-4; 7 bases are a match to TRBD1. Germline CDR1 reads SEHNR; CDR2 reads FQNEAQ (reference sequence). Trimming took 0 bases from V and 0 from J; bases not matched to a gene: 7. This CDR3 has 18 residues. The CDR3 sequence is CASSLAAFDRATNEKLFF. In nucleotides, the CDR3 is TGTGCCAGCAGCTTAGCGGCCTTTGACAGGGCAACTAATGAAAAACTGTTTTTT.

The CDR3 reads CATTPGEGGTEAFF. DNA for the CDR3: TGTGCCACTACCCCAGGGGAGGGGGGAACTGAAGCTTTCTTT. The gene calls are TRBV19 and TRBJ1-1; D is perhaps TRBD1 (6 bases). Per germline, CDR1 LNHDA and CDR2 SQIVND (reference sequence). The CDR3 loop spans 14 amino acids. Trimming took 10 bases from V and 5 from J, leaving 20 bases between them.